This is a list of T cell receptor beta chains from one sample in a study of blood T cell repertoires in COVID-19. Repertoires were generated with immunoSEQ multiplex PCR, while TCRdb's copy carries only in-frame clones and drops some. This repertoire shows more than 65,000 clones, roughly 82% found once; its top ten account for around 30%. Sequencing was done on a sample of peripheral blood. The receptors derive from an elderly woman with active or convalescent COVID-19. Each CDR3 is given with its conserved first and last residue. D genes are given only for firm matches. The size field is filled for only some rows; it gives once, few, many or a size class.

clone_size: NA; j_call: TRBJ1-6; v_call: TRBV2; d_call: TRBD1; cdr3_aa: CASSFGTGTPLHF; cdr3_nt: TGTGCCAGCAGTTTCGGGACAGGTACACCCCTCCACTTT
clone_size: NA; j_call: TRBJ1-3; v_call: TRBV29-1; d_call: TRBD1; cdr3_aa: CSVAGQGENTIYF; cdr3_nt: TGCAGCGTTGCGGGACAGGGGGAAAACACCATATATTTT
clone_size: NA; j_call: TRBJ2-2; v_call: TRBV7-2; d_call: TRBD2; cdr3_aa: CASSLASGGTGELFF; cdr3_nt: TGTGCCAGCAGCTTAGCCAGCGGGGGTACCGGGGAGCTGTTTTTT
clone_size: NA; j_call: TRBJ1-4; v_call: TRBV5-8; d_call: NA; cdr3_aa: CASSLGAGTNEKLFF; cdr3_nt: TGTGCCAGCAGCTTAGGGGCTGGGACTAATGAAAAACTGTTTTTT
clone_size: NA; j_call: TRBJ1-2; v_call: TRBV6-1; d_call: NA; cdr3_aa: CASSEWGAANYGYTF; cdr3_nt: TGTGCCAGCAGTGAATGGGGAGCCGCTAACTATGGCTACACCTTC
clone_size: NA; j_call: TRBJ2-7; v_call: TRBV7-2; d_call: NA; cdr3_aa: CASSLDRSYEQYF; cdr3_nt: TGTGCCAGCAGTTTAGACCGGTCCTACGAGCAGTACTTC
clone_size: few; j_call: TRBJ1-2; v_call: TRBV5-1; d_call: NA; cdr3_aa: CASSAGERNRGYTF; cdr3_nt: TGCGCCAGCAGCGCTGGAGAGCGAAATCGTGGCTACACCTTC
clone_size: many; j_call: TRBJ2-3; v_call: TRBV4-1; d_call: TRBD2; cdr3_aa: CASKEGSGASTDTQYF; cdr3_nt: TGCGCCAGCAAAGAGGGTAGCGGGGCGAGCACAGATACGCAGTATTTT
clone_size: few; j_call: TRBJ2-5; v_call: TRBV10-3; d_call: NA; cdr3_aa: CAISLGGQGETQYF; cdr3_nt: TGTGCCATCAGTCTCGGGGGGCAAGGGGAGACCCAGTACTTC
clone_size: NA; j_call: TRBJ1-2; v_call: TRBV5-6; d_call: TRBD1; cdr3_aa: CASSLSGTGSFYYGYTF; cdr3_nt: TGTGCCAGCAGCTTGTCGGGGACAGGGTCGTTTTACTATGGCTACACCTTC
clone_size: NA; j_call: TRBJ2-5; v_call: TRBV5-1; d_call: TRBD2; cdr3_aa: CASSLVVRGSIQETQYF; cdr3_nt: TGCGCCAGCAGCTTGGTGGTGCGGGGGTCGATACAAGAGACCCAGTACTTC
clone_size: NA; j_call: TRBJ2-5; v_call: TRBV2; d_call: TRBD1; cdr3_aa: CASSPRDREETQYF; cdr3_nt: TGTGCCAGCAGCCCAAGGGACAGGGAAGAGACCCAGTACTTC
clone_size: NA; j_call: TRBJ1-2; v_call: TRBV15; d_call: TRBD1; cdr3_aa: CATSRATGTANYGYTF; cdr3_nt: TGTGCCACCAGCAGGGCGACCGGGACAGCTAACTATGGCTACACCTTC
clone_size: NA; j_call: TRBJ1-6; v_call: TRBV10-3; d_call: NA; cdr3_aa: CAISDRGNSPLHF; cdr3_nt: TGTGCCATCAGTGACAGGGGCAATTCACCCCTCCACTTT
clone_size: once; j_call: TRBJ2-3; v_call: TRBV7-2; d_call: NA; cdr3_aa: CASSLGGVQGDTQYF; cdr3_nt: TGTGCCAGCAGCTTAGGGGGGGTCCAAGGGGATACGCAGTATTTT
clone_size: NA; j_call: TRBJ1-1; v_call: TRBV6-5; d_call: TRBD1; cdr3_aa: CATRDSPTMNTEAFF; cdr3_nt: TGTGCCACCAGGGACAGCCCGACAATGAACACTGAAGCTTTCTTT
clone_size: NA; j_call: TRBJ1-5; v_call: TRBV6-1; d_call: TRBD1; cdr3_aa: CASSDETGSNQPQHF; cdr3_nt: TGTGCCAGCAGTGACGAGACAGGGTCTAATCAGCCCCAGCATTTT
clone_size: NA; j_call: TRBJ2-2; v_call: TRBV9; d_call: NA; cdr3_aa: CASSVGDTGELFF; cdr3_nt: TGTGCCAGCAGCGTAGGCGACACCGGGGAGCTGTTTTTT
clone_size: NA; j_call: TRBJ1-6; v_call: TRBV2; d_call: NA; cdr3_aa: CASLGQSSYNSPLHF; cdr3_nt: TGTGCCAGCCTGGGCCAAAGCTCCTATAATTCACCCCTCCACTTT
clone_size: NA; j_call: TRBJ1-1; v_call: TRBV19; d_call: TRBD1; cdr3_aa: CASSMETGPHTEAFF; cdr3_nt: TGTGCCAGTAGTATGGAGACAGGGCCGCACACTGAAGCTTTCTTT
clone_size: NA; j_call: TRBJ1-6; v_call: TRBV13; d_call: NA; cdr3_aa: CASSLGGRGGSPLHF; cdr3_nt: TGTGCCAGCAGCTTAGGGGGCCGTGGAGGTTCACCCCTCCACTTT
clone_size: NA; j_call: TRBJ2-6; v_call: TRBV15; d_call: NA; cdr3_aa: CATRVGGSGANVLTF; cdr3_nt: TGTGCCACTAGGGTGGGGGGCTCTGGGGCCAACGTCCTGACTTTC
clone_size: NA; j_call: TRBJ1-6; v_call: TRBV6-5; d_call: TRBD1; cdr3_aa: CASIQGAIPSPLHF; cdr3_nt: TGTGCCAGCATACAGGGGGCGATTCCTTCACCCCTCCACTTT
clone_size: NA; j_call: TRBJ2-6; v_call: TRBV5-5; d_call: TRBD1; cdr3_aa: CASSLGFGTGTSGANVLTF; cdr3_nt: TGTGCCAGCAGCCTGGGGTTCGGGACAGGGACGTCTGGGGCCAACGTCCTGACTTTC
clone_size: NA; j_call: TRBJ1-2; v_call: TRBV14; d_call: NA; cdr3_aa: CASRPTGDYGYTF; cdr3_nt: TGTGCCAGCCGCCCAACCGGTGATTATGGCTACACCTTC
clone_size: NA; j_call: TRBJ1-1; v_call: TRBV4-3; d_call: NA; cdr3_aa: CASSQAGGMENTEAFF; cdr3_nt: TGCGCCAGCAGCCAAGCTGGGGGGATGGAGAACACTGAAGCTTTCTTT
clone_size: NA; j_call: TRBJ2-6; v_call: TRBV28; d_call: TRBD1; cdr3_aa: CASSRRDRAGANVLTF; cdr3_nt: TGTGCCAGCAGCCGCCGGGACAGGGCTGGGGCCAACGTCCTGACTTTC
clone_size: NA; j_call: TRBJ2-7; v_call: TRBV5-1; d_call: NA; cdr3_aa: CASSRTLGNEQYF; cdr3_nt: TGCGCCAGCAGCCGGACACTGGGCAACGAGCAGTACTTC
clone_size: NA; j_call: TRBJ1-1; v_call: TRBV6-2/TRBV6-3; d_call: NA; cdr3_aa: CASSAQENTEAFF; cdr3_nt: TGTGCCAGCAGTGCACAAGAGAACACTGAAGCTTTCTTT
clone_size: few; j_call: TRBJ1-2; v_call: TRBV14; d_call: NA; cdr3_aa: CASSQDRSGSYGYTF; cdr3_nt: TGTGCCAGCAGCCAAGATAGATCGGGATCCTATGGCTACACCTTC
clone_size: few; j_call: TRBJ2-3; v_call: TRBV5-1; d_call: TRBD2; cdr3_aa: CASSRTPGLAADTQYF; cdr3_nt: TGCGCCAGCAGCAGAACTCCGGGACTAGCAGCAGATACGCAGTATTTT
clone_size: NA; j_call: TRBJ1-4; v_call: TRBV11-2; d_call: NA; cdr3_aa: CASSPRRGGDEKLFF; cdr3_nt: TGTGCCAGCAGCCCCAGGAGGGGGGGGGATGAAAAACTGTTTTTT
clone_size: NA; j_call: TRBJ2-7; v_call: TRBV12-3/TRBV12-4; d_call: NA; cdr3_aa: CASSPDRSYEQYF; cdr3_nt: TGTGCCAGCAGCCCCGACAGGAGTTACGAGCAGTACTTC
clone_size: NA; j_call: TRBJ2-7; v_call: TRBV5-6; d_call: TRBD1; cdr3_aa: CASSLAPPGTGSIYEQYF; cdr3_nt: TGTGCCAGCAGCTTGGCGCCCCCCGGGACAGGGTCGATCTACGAGCAGTACTTC
clone_size: NA; j_call: TRBJ2-5; v_call: TRBV5-1; d_call: NA; cdr3_aa: CASSSLGETQYF; cdr3_nt: TGCGCCAGCAGCTCCCTCGGGGAGACCCAGTACTTC
clone_size: NA; j_call: TRBJ2-7; v_call: TRBV5-6; d_call: NA; cdr3_aa: CASRVGVSSYEQYF; cdr3_nt: TGTGCCAGCAGAGTAGGGGTAAGCTCCTACGAGCAGTACTTC
clone_size: NA; j_call: TRBJ1-1; v_call: TRBV7-2; d_call: NA; cdr3_aa: CASKRRTDGEAFF; cdr3_nt: TGTGCCAGCAAAAGGCGGACAGATGGGGAAGCTTTCTTT
clone_size: NA; j_call: TRBJ1-2; v_call: TRBV6-1; d_call: NA; cdr3_aa: CASSEQGSNYGYTF; cdr3_nt: TGTGCCAGCAGTGAACAGGGATCTAACTATGGCTACACCTTC
clone_size: NA; j_call: TRBJ1-1; v_call: TRBV6-5; d_call: TRBD1; cdr3_aa: CASSLAGTGFTEAFF; cdr3_nt: TGTGCCAGCAGTTTGGCTGGGACAGGGTTCACTGAAGCTTTCTTT
clone_size: few; j_call: TRBJ1-5; v_call: TRBV2; d_call: NA; cdr3_aa: CASSDIGRNQPQHF; cdr3_nt: TGTGCCAGCAGTGACATAGGGAGGAATCAGCCCCAGCATTTT
clone_size: NA; j_call: TRBJ2-7; v_call: TRBV3-1/TRBV3-2; d_call: NA; cdr3_aa: CASCLGTRSCEQYF; cdr3_nt: TGTGCCAGCTGTCTCGGGACTCGCTCGTGTGAGCAGTACTTC
clone_size: NA; j_call: TRBJ2-7; v_call: TRBV7-9; d_call: NA; cdr3_aa: CASSLGLARSYEQYF; cdr3_nt: TGTGCCAGCAGCTTAGGTCTCGCCAGATCGTACGAGCAGTACTTC
clone_size: NA; j_call: TRBJ1-2; v_call: TRBV7-2; d_call: TRBD1; cdr3_aa: CASSLAQGFDGYTF; cdr3_nt: TGTGCCAGCAGCTTAGCACAGGGGTTTGATGGCTACACCTTC
clone_size: NA; j_call: TRBJ2-2; v_call: TRBV19; d_call: NA; cdr3_aa: CASSWGRATGELFF; cdr3_nt: TGTGCCAGTAGTTGGGGCAGGGCCACCGGGGAGCTGTTTTTT
clone_size: NA; j_call: TRBJ2-3; v_call: TRBV3-1/TRBV3-2; d_call: TRBD2; cdr3_aa: CASSASGGAADTQYF; cdr3_nt: TGTGCCAGCAGCGCGAGCGGGGGGGCCGCAGATACGCAGTATTTT
clone_size: NA; j_call: TRBJ1-4; v_call: TRBV24-1; d_call: NA; cdr3_aa: CATSNAGNEKLFF; cdr3_nt: TGTGCCACCAGCAATGCAGGGAATGAAAAACTGTTTTTT
clone_size: NA; j_call: TRBJ1-2; v_call: TRBV13; d_call: TRBD1; cdr3_aa: CASSTSGTVNYGYTF; cdr3_nt: TGTGCCAGCAGTACCTCCGGGACAGTTAACTATGGCTACACCTTC
clone_size: NA; j_call: TRBJ1-2; v_call: TRBV6-5; d_call: NA; cdr3_aa: CASSPDSTYGYTF; cdr3_nt: TGTGCCAGCAGCCCCGACAGCACGTATGGCTACACCTTC
clone_size: NA; j_call: TRBJ2-4; v_call: TRBV28; d_call: NA; cdr3_aa: CASSAQGNLAKNIQYF; cdr3_nt: TGTGCCAGCAGTGCACAGGGAAATCTAGCCAAAAACATTCAGTACTTC
clone_size: few; j_call: TRBJ2-7; v_call: TRBV4-3; d_call: TRBD2; cdr3_aa: CASSQDLRAGAEQYF; cdr3_nt: TGCGCCAGCAGCCAAGATCTCCGAGCGGGGGCCGAGCAGTACTTC
clone_size: NA; j_call: TRBJ1-2; v_call: TRBV30; d_call: NA; cdr3_aa: CAWSVGGEDYGYTF; cdr3_nt: TGTGCCTGGAGTGTGGGGGGAGAGGACTATGGCTACACCTTC
clone_size: NA; j_call: TRBJ2-3; v_call: TRBV5-6; d_call: TRBD1; cdr3_aa: CASRYTRGRDTQYF; cdr3_nt: TGTGCCAGCAGATACACCAGGGGGCGGGATACGCAGTATTTT